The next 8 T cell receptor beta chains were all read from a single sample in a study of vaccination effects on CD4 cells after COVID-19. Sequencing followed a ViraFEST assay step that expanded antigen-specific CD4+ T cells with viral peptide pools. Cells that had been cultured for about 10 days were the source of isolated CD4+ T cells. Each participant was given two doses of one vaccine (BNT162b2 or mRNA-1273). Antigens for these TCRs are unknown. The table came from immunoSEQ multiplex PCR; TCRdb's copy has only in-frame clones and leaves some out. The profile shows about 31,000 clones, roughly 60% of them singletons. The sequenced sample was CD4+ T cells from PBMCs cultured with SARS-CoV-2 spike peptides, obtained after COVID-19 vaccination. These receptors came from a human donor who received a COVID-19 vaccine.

The CDR3: CASSYGRVGYGYTF. The DNA for the CDR3 is TGTGCCAGCAGTTACGGTAGGGTTGGCTATGGCTACACCTTC. The chain is built from TRBV6-5 and TRBJ1-2, with D unresolved. With 2 bases removed from V and 4 bases from J, the gap between germline ends came to 11 bases. The CDR3 consists of 14 residues. CDR1 is MNHEY, CDR2 SVGAGI, per germline.

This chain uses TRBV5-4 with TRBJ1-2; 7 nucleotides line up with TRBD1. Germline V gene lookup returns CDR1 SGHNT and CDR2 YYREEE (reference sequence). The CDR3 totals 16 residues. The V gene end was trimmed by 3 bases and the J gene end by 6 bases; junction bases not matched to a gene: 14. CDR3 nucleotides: TGTGCCAGCAGCTCCCTGGGTTTTACAGGGGAGGATGGCTACACCTTC. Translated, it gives CASSSLGFTGEDGYTF.

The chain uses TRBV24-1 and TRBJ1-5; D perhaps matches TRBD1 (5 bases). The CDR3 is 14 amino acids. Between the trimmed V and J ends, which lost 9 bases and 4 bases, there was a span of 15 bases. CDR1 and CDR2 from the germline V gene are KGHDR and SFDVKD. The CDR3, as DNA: TGTGCCACCCGCGGGGCAGGGATGAATCAGCCCCAGCATTTT. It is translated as CATRGAGMNQPQHF.

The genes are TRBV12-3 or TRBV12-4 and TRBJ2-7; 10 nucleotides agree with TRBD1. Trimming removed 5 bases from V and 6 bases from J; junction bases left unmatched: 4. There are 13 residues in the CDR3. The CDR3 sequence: CASSGGQGFEQYF. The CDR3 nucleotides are TGTGCCAGCAGTGGGGGACAGGGGTTCGAGCAGTACTTC.

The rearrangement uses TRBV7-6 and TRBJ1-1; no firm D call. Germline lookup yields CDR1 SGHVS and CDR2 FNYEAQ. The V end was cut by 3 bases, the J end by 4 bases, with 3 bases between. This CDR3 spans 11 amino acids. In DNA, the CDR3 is TGTGCCAGCAGCTTGGGCACTGAAGCTTTCTTT. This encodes CASSLGTEAFF.

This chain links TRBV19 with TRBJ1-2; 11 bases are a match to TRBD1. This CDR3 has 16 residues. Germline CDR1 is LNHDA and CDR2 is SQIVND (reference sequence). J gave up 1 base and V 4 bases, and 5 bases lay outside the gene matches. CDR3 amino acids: CASSSRDRGYNYGYTF. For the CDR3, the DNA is TGTGCCAGTAGTAGTCGGGACAGGGGGTATAACTATGGCTACACCTTC.

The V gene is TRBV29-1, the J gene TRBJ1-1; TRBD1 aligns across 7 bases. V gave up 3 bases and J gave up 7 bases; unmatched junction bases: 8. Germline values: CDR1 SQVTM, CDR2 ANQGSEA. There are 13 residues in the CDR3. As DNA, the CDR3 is TGCAGCGTTGACGGTAAGACAGGGTATGAAGCTTTCTTT. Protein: CSVDGKTGYEAFF.

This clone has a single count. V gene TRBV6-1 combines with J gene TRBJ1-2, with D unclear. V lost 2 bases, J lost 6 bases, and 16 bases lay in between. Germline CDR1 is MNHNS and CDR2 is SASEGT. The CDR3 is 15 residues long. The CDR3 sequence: CASSELGIGPHGYTF. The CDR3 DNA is TGTGCCAGCAGTGAACTTGGTATAGGGCCACATGGCTACACCTTC.